The 8 T cell receptor beta chains reported below all come from one sample, sequenced in a study of blood T cell repertoires in COVID-19. Method: immunoSEQ multiplex PCR; TCRdb's copy keeps in-frame clones and lacks some. In the table there are about 370,000 clones, 70% to 90% of which are singletons. The material sequenced was peripheral blood. Receptors were obtained from a woman aged 25-40 years with COVID-19, enrolled during active disease.

This clone was observed a few times. The chain is built from TRBV24-1 and TRBJ2-1; 7 bases match TRBD1. Germline assignment: CDR1 KGHDR and CDR2 SFDVKD. V shed 0 bases and J 4 bases; nucleotides not matched to a gene: 2. The CDR3 extends over 15 amino acids. CDR3 loop: CATSDLGQEYNEQFF. CDR3 DNA sequence: TGTGCCACCAGTGATTTGGGACAGGAATACAATGAGCAGTTCTTC.

The genes are TRBV28 and TRBJ1-1, with TRBD1 matching over 8 bases. V lost 9 bases and J lost 8; bases outside the gene matches: 11. CDR3 length equals 13 residues. The germline V gene encodes CDR1 MDHEN and CDR2 SYDVKM. In DNA, the CDR3 is TGTGCCAGTAGTGACAGGGGTGAGGTGGAAGCTTTCTTT. Its protein is CASSDRGEVEAFF.

J is TRBJ2-7 and V is TRBV10-3; D is undetermined. CDR1 and CDR2 (germline): ENHRY, SYGVKD. The V gene lost 11 bases and the J gene lost 4 bases, with 12 bases spanning the gap. CDR3 length equals 11 residues. This CDR3 is CASAAEYEQYF. Written as DNA, the CDR3 is TGTGCCTCCGCCGCAGAATACGAGCAGTACTTC.

This clone was seen once. The chain carries TRBV25-1 and TRBJ2-7, with 8 bases matching TRBD1. V was clipped by 4 bases and J by 5 bases; unmatched bases: 7. CDR3 size: 14 residues. Germline CDR1 is MGHDK and CDR2 is SYGVNS. The CDR3, as DNA: TGTGCCAGCAGTGCCCGACAGGGGAAGGACGAGCAGTACTTC. Protein: CASSARQGKDEQYF.

The genes are TRBV9 and TRBJ1-2; D unresolved. V lost 3 bases and J 5 bases, leaving 11 bases between the germline ends. Looked up from germline, CDR1 is SGDLS and CDR2 is YYNGEE. The length of the CDR3 is 13 residues. In nucleotides, the CDR3 is TGTGCCAGCAGCGAATCCCCGGGGTATGGCTACACCTTC. Residues: CASSESPGYGYTF.

The sample holds one count of this clone. The CDR3 DNA follows: TGTGCCAGCAGTTTAGGATCGACAGGGTTTGGCTACACCTTC. Protein sequence: CASSLGSTGFGYTF. The V gene is TRBV28, the J gene TRBJ1-2; TRBD1 matches 7 bases. With 2 bases clipped from V and 7 bases from J, the junction kept 7 bases outside the gene matches. CDR1 is MDHEN, CDR2 SYDVKM, per germline. The CDR3 is 14 residues long.

This chain uses TRBV10-3 with TRBJ2-5, with D hard to call. The CDR3 covers 15 residues. Trimming pared 3 bases from V and 5 bases from J, leaving 16 bases between. Germline V CDR1 and CDR2: ENHRY, SYGVKD. The CDR3 nucleotides are TGTGCCATCAGTGATGGTACAGCTTCGTGGGAGACCCAGTACTTC. This encodes CAISDGTASWETQYF.

The CDR3 loop reads CASSSYRYEQYF. The CDR3 coding sequence is TGTGCCAGCAGCTCCTACCGTTACGAGCAGTACTTC. This chain links TRBV7-2 with TRBJ2-7; D is unclear. The germline CDR1 and CDR2 sequences are SGHTA and FQGNSA. This CDR3 is 12 amino acids long. Trimming took 4 bases from V and 4 from J, leaving 8 bases between them. The full variable domain, with the rest looked up from reference TRBV7-2 and TRBJ2-7, is GAGVSQSPSNKVTEKGKDVELRCDPISGHTALYWYRQSLGQGLEFLIYFQGNSAPDKSGLPSDRFSAERTGGSVSTLTIQRTQQEDSAVYLCASSSYRYEQYFGPGTRLTVT.